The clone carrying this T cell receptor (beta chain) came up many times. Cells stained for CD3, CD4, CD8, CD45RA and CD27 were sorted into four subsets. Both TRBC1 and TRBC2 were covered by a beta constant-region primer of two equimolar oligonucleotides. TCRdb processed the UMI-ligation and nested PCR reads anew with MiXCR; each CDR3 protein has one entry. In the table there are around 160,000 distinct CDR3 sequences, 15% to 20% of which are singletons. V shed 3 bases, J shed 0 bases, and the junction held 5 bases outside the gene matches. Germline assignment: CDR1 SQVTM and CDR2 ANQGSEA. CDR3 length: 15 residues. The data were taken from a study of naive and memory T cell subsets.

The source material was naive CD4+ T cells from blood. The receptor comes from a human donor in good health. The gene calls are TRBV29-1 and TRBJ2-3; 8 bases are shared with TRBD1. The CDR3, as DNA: TGCAGCGTTGATGGCGGGACAGGTAGCACAGATACGCAGTATTTT. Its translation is CSVDGGTGSTDTQYF.